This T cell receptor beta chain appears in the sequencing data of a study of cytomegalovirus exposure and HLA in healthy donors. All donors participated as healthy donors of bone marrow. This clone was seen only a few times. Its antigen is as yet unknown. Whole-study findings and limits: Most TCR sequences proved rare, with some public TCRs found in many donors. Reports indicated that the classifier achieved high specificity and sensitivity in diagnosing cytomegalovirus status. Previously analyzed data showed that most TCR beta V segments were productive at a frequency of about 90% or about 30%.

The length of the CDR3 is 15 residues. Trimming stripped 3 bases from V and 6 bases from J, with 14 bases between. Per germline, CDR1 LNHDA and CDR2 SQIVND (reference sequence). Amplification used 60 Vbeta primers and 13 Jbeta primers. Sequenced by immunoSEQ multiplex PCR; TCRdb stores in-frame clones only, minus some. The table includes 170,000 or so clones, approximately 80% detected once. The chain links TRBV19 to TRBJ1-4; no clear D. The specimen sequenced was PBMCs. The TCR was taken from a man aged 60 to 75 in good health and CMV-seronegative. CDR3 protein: CASSMSGVGYEKLFF. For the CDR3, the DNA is TGTGCCAGTAGTATGTCCGGGGTCGGTTATGAAAAACTGTTTTTT. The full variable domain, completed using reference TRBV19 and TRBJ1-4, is DGGITQSPKYLFRKEGQNVTLSCEQNLNHDAMYWYRQDPGQGLRLIYYSQIVNDFQKGDIAEGYSVSREKKESFPLTVTSAQKNPTAFYLCASSMSGVGYEKLFFGSGTQLSVL.